These 12 T cell receptor beta chains share one sample of origin, sequenced in a study of shared clonotypes between healthy human individuals. Profiling relied on immunoSEQ multiplex PCR, and the TCRdb table lists in-frame clones only, not all of them. The data hold about 2.4 million clones, with 93% observed a single time. The source material was naive CD4+ T cells from PBMCs. Regarding subset: CD45RA+ positively selected. These receptors were taken from a man aged 18 to 35 in good health. Some clones in this sample may be carry-over from other donors' samples.

The rearrangement uses TRBV28 and TRBJ1-4, with 8 bases aligning to TRBD1. Germline V CDR1 and CDR2: MDHEN, SYDVKM. V gave up 3 bases and J gave up 8 bases; unmatched junction bases: 8. This CDR3 region has 15 residues. CDR3 region: CASSFLGQGREKLFF. Written as DNA, the CDR3 is TGTGCCAGCAGTTTTTTAGGACAGGGCCGCGAAAAACTGTTTTTT. Looking up the rest from reference TRBV28 and TRBJ1-4 gives the full variable domain: DVKVTQSSRYLVKRTGEKVFLECVQDMDHENMFWYRQDPGLGLRLIYFSYDVKMKEKGDIPEGYSVSREKKERFSLILESASTNQTSMYLCASSFLGQGREKLFFGSGTQLSVL.

DNA for the CDR3: TGTGCCAGCAGAAGTAGACAGGGGAGTGTCACTCAGCCCCAGCATTTT. Its translation is CASRSRQGSVTQPQHF. This chain joins TRBV28 and TRBJ1-5, with 8 bases identical to TRBD1. From germline, CDR1 is MDHEN and CDR2 SYDVKM. The junction had 13 bases not matched to a gene; V was cut back by 6 bases and J by 6 bases. The CDR3 covers 16 residues.

The chain is built from TRBV29-1 and TRBJ1-2, with 8 bases that match TRBD1. The junction had 13 bases not matched to a gene; V was cut back by 4 bases and J by 0 bases. This CDR3 spans 17 amino acids. CDR1 is SQVTM, CDR2 ANQGSEA, per germline. In DNA form, the CDR3 reads TGCAGCGTTGGACAGGGGCCGATCTCTGCGGCTAACTATGGCTACACCTTC. This codes for CSVGQGPISAANYGYTF.

The V and J genes are TRBV27 and TRBJ1-5; D gene unclear. The ends were cut back, 7 bases at V and 7 bases at J, with 20 bases in the middle. Germline-derived CDR1 and CDR2 are MNHEY and SMNVEV (reference sequence). The CDR3 runs to 15 residues. In DNA form, the CDR3 reads TGTGCCAGCATTAAGACGTGGGTCTGGTACCAGCCCCAGCATTTT. The encoded protein is CASIKTWVWYQPQHF.

The gene calls are TRBV29-1 and TRBJ2-1, with TRBD1 identical over 8 bases. Unmatched junction bases numbered 7, after V lost 6 bases and J lost 3 bases. Germline-derived CDR1 and CDR2 are SQVTM and ANQGSEA. The CDR3 consists of 14 residues. CDR3 bases: TGCAGCGTCAAACGGACAGGGTTCTACAATGAGCAGTTCTTC. The encoded protein is CSVKRTGFYNEQFF.

This clone has only a few counts. The chain combines TRBV10-2 with TRBJ1-1; 8 positions match TRBD1. CDR1 and CDR2 from the germline V gene are WSHSY and SAAADI. V shed 6 bases and J 1 base; nucleotides not matched to a gene: 7. This CDR3 is built from 15 residues. CDR3 DNA sequence: TGCGCCAGCAGAGCAGGGGGCTTGTGGAACACTGAAGCTTTCTTT. Protein product: CASRAGGLWNTEAFF.

The rearrangement joins TRBV5-8 to TRBJ2-7; D may be TRBD2 (5 bases). Trimming took off 4 bases at V and 2 bases at J, with 13 bases between the two ends. CDR3 length equals 14 residues. Germline lookup yields CDR1 SGHTS and CDR2 YDEGEE. The CDR3 region has the DNA TGTGCCAGCAGCCGCGTCACGGGGACCTACGAGCAGTACTTC. Translated: CASSRVTGTYEQYF.

The V and J genes are TRBV30 and TRBJ1-2; D remains unclear. The CDR3 runs to 12 residues. Germline CDR1 and CDR2: GTSNPN and SVGIG (reference sequence). V was cut by 0 bases and J by 8 bases, with 10 bases left in between. CDR3 nucleotides: TGTGCCTGGAGTGTACGGGTGAGGGGCTACACCTTC. Amino acid sequence: CAWSVRVRGYTF.

The V gene is TRBV5-6, the J gene TRBJ2-1; no clear D gene. V was cut by 0 bases and J by 10 bases, with 17 bases left in between. Germline V gene sequence: CDR1 SGHDT, CDR2 YYEEEE. The CDR3 spans 15 residues. CDR3 DNA sequence: TGTGCCAGCAGCTTGGCCCCGATCCGGGCCGCGGAGCAGTTCTTC. It specifies CASSLAPIRAAEQFF.

The rearrangement uses TRBV6-4 and TRBJ2-2; possible D gene TRBD2, 6 bases. Germline loops: CDR1 MRHNA, CDR2 SNTAGT. The CDR3 has 14 amino acids. V was trimmed by 5 bases and J by 5 bases, leaving 12 bases between them. CDR3 DNA: TGTGCCAGCAGTAGCGGGTCTAGAACCGGGGAGCTGTTTTTT. This encodes CASSSGSRTGELFF.

The CDR3, as DNA: TGTGCCAGCAGCGTAGATCCGGTAGGTGCTAACGCTGAAGCTTTCTTT. Protein: CASSVDPVGANAEAFF. This chain uses TRBV9 with TRBJ1-1; D is uncertain. CDR3 length: 16 amino acids. Germline-derived CDR1 and CDR2 are SGDLS and YYNGEE. Between the trimmed V and J ends, which lost 0 bases and 6 bases, there was a span of 18 bases.

The sample holds one count of this clone. Other DNA sequences in this sample translate to the same CDR3. The rearrangement joins TRBV15 to TRBJ2-7, with D unresolved. This CDR3 contains 13 residues. V was pared by 0 bases and J by 3 bases, with 6 bases between. In germline, CDR1 is LNHNV, CDR2 YYDKDF (reference sequence). In nucleotides, the CDR3 is TGTGCCACCAGCAGAGATGGCAGCTACGAGCAGTACTTC. This gives the protein CATSRDGSYEQYF. The entire variable domain, with the rest obtained from reference TRBV15 and TRBJ2-7, is as follows: DAMVIQNPRYQVTQFGKPVTLSCSQTLNHNVMYWYQQKSSQAPKLLFHYYDKDFNNEADTPDNFQSRRPNTSFCFLDIRSPGLGDTAMYLCATSRDGSYEQYFGPGTRLTVT.